Each of the 32 T cell receptor beta chains below was sequenced from the same sample in a study of T-cell memory formation after mild COVID-19. TCRdb processed the 5' RACE reads anew with MiXCR; each CDR3 protein has one entry. The data show just over 50,000 distinct CDR3 sequences, around 10% seen once. The sequencing input was PBMCs or a T cell subset sorted from them (not recorded which). The receptors were sampled from an adult woman who had mild COVID-19 (a few samples of this study predate the infection). Cell type and time point are not known.

This clonotype was counted many times. The CDR3 protein is CASSTPRDSHEKLFF. CDR3 coding DNA: TGTGCCAGCAGCACCCCACGGGACAGCCATGAAAAACTGTTTTTT. The rearrangement links TRBV5-5 to TRBJ1-4, with 7 bases that match TRBD1. Germline CDR1 SGHKS, CDR2 YYEKEE (reference sequence). V was pared by 4 bases and J by 6 bases, with 9 bases of the junction left unmatched. This CDR3 is built from 15 residues.

This clonotype was detected many times. The V and J genes are TRBV20-1 and TRBJ2-7; D may match TRBD1 or TRBD2 (5 bases each). The CDR3 extends over 15 amino acids. V lost 0 bases, J lost 0 bases, and 12 bases lay in between. CDR1 DFQATT and CDR2 SNEGSKA come from the germline V gene (reference sequence). The CDR3 loop is CSARDLAGSSYEQYF. The CDR3 DNA reads as TGCAGTGCTAGAGATCTGGCAGGGAGCTCCTACGAGCAGTACTTC.

In its sample, this clonotype was seen many times. The chain employs TRBV4-3 and TRBJ2-7; 8 bases line up with TRBD1. The CDR3 spans 15 residues. The germline V gene encodes CDR1 LGHNA and CDR2 YSLEER. Losses at the gene ends were 9 bases for V and 3 bases for J; bases not matched to a gene: 13. CDR3: CASSKSGGQGYEQYF. For the CDR3, the DNA is TGCGCCAGTTCCAAATCCGGCGGACAGGGCTACGAGCAGTACTTC.

This clonotype appeared a few times. The chain recombines TRBV15 with TRBJ2-7, with D unclear. The ends were cut back, 2 bases at V and 6 bases at J, with 14 bases in the middle. This CDR3 is built from 14 residues. Germline lookup yields CDR1 LNHNV and CDR2 YYDKDF (reference sequence). The CDR3 bases are TGTGCCACCAGCAGAACGAGCCCTCTAGGCGAGCAGTACTTC. As protein: CATSRTSPLGEQYF.

In DNA, the CDR3 is TGTGCCAGCGGGGCGGGGGGGCGTACGCAGTATTTT. Its translation is CASGAGGRTQYF. V gene TRBV2 combines with J gene TRBJ2-3; 9 bases agree with TRBD2. Germline values: CDR1 SNHLY, CDR2 FYNNEI. Unmatched junction bases numbered 5, after V lost 8 bases and J lost 8 bases. The CDR3 is 12 amino acids. The full variable domain, in which reference TRBV2 and TRBJ2-3 provide the parts outside the CDR3, is EPEVTQTPSHQVTQMGQEVILRCVPISNHLYFYWYRQILGQKVEFLVSFYNNEISEKSEIFDDQFSVERPDGSNFTLKIRSTKLEDSAMYFCASGAGGRTQYFGPGTRLTVL.

This clonotype was seen ten or more times. This chain links TRBV16 with TRBJ2-4; possibly TRBD2 for D (5 bases). Per the germline V gene, CDR1 is KGHSY and CDR2 is FQNENV. CDR3 size: 12 residues. V dropped 0 bases and J dropped 10 bases, with 7 bases sitting between them. CDR3 in amino acids: CASSQSSGIQYF. CDR3 nucleotides: TGTGCCAGCAGCCAATCGAGCGGAATTCAGTACTTC.

This clonotype showed up many times. The V gene is TRBV2, the J gene TRBJ2-6, with unresolved D. There are 14 residues in the CDR3. V shed 4 bases and J shed 0 bases, with 4 bases lying between them. Germline CDR1 SNHLY, CDR2 FYNNEI. The CDR3, as DNA: TGTGCCAGCAGTGTCGCCTCTGGGGCCAACGTCCTGACTTTC. Protein product: CASSVASGANVLTF.

The J gene is TRBJ2-1, the V gene TRBV27; no firm D call. Germline V CDR1 and CDR2: MNHEY, SMNVEV (reference sequence). There are 14 residues in the CDR3. Between the trimmed V and J ends, which lost 8 bases and 6 bases, there was a span of 17 bases. The CDR3 reads CASVSGEVGNEQFF. CDR3 bases: TGTGCCAGCGTTTCCGGAGAAGTTGGCAATGAGCAGTTCTTC.

The J gene is TRBJ1-1, the V gene TRBV6-2 or TRBV6-3; D is possibly TRBD1 (5 bases). V was trimmed by 6 bases and J by 1 base, leaving 9 bases between them. CDR3 length: 13 residues. The germline V gene encodes CDR1 MNHEY and CDR2 SVGEGT. CDR3 protein: CASSPRGNTEAFF. DNA for the CDR3: TGTGCCAGCAGCCCAAGGGGGAACACTGAAGCTTTCTTT.

This clonotype was observed a few times. The genes are TRBV2 and TRBJ2-1; 15 positions match TRBD2. This CDR3 contains 17 residues. The V gene end was trimmed by 1 base and the J gene end by 6 bases; junction bases not matched to a gene: 4. Germline CDR1 and CDR2: SNHLY and FYNNEI. Written as DNA, the CDR3 is TGTGCCAGCAGTGAAGGGACTAGCGGGAGGGCCCGCAATGAGCAGTTCTTC. It codes for CASSEGTSGRARNEQFF.

This clonotype has a count of ten or more. The chain couples TRBV3-1 to TRBJ1-2, with a weak D call TRBD1 (5 bases). Between the trimmed V and J ends, which lost 0 bases and 0 bases, there was a span of 14 bases. Germline V gene sequence: CDR1 LGHDT, CDR2 YNNKEL (reference sequence). There are 17 residues in the CDR3. The CDR3 loop is CASSQDAGMDSNYGYTF. The CDR3 DNA follows: TGTGCCAGCAGCCAAGATGCAGGGATGGATTCTAACTATGGCTACACCTTC.

This clonotype has at least ten counts. The V call is TRBV12-3 or TRBV12-4, the J call TRBJ2-3; D possibly corresponds to TRBD1 (6 bases). Trimming stripped 4 bases from V and 0 bases from J, with 11 bases between. The CDR3 is made up of 15 amino acids. The CDR3 loop reads CASSSYRESTDTQYF. In DNA, the CDR3 is TGTGCCAGCAGTTCATACAGGGAAAGCACAGATACGCAGTATTTT.

Only a few counts were recorded for this clonotype. The chain joins TRBV10-3 to TRBJ2-7; 7 bases are a match to TRBD2. This CDR3 is built from 13 residues. CDR1 and CDR2 (germline): ENHRY, SYGVKD. Trimming took 3 bases from V and 6 from J; bases not matched to a gene: 5. The CDR3 loop is CAISDGGIGEQYF. CDR3 DNA: TGTGCCATCAGTGACGGGGGGATCGGCGAGCAGTACTTC.

This chain links TRBV24-1 with TRBJ2-2; the D gene is possibly TRBD2 (7 bases). V was shortened by 2 bases and J by 1 base, with 10 bases between the two germline ends. This CDR3 comprises 16 residues. Per germline, CDR1 KGHDR and CDR2 SFDVKD. The CDR3: CATSDWGGQNTGELFF. CDR3 coding DNA: TGTGCCACCAGTGATTGGGGGGGGCAGAACACCGGGGAGCTGTTTTTT.

This clonotype has only a few counts. This chain links TRBV5-1 with TRBJ2-2; 10 nucleotides match TRBD1. Germline lookup yields CDR1 SGHRS and CDR2 YFSETQ. With 4 bases clipped from V and 2 bases from J, the junction kept 8 bases outside the gene matches. The CDR3 consists of 17 residues. The CDR3 region is CASSLPGTGANTGELFF. The CDR3 nucleotides read TGCGCCAGCAGCCTACCCGGGACAGGGGCAAACACCGGGGAGCTGTTTTTT.

This clonotype was recorded at least ten times. This chain uses TRBV20-1 with TRBJ2-7; 10 bases align to TRBD2. The CDR3 totals 13 residues. Germline assignment: CDR1 DFQATT and CDR2 SNEGSKA (reference sequence). Losses at the gene ends were 5 bases for V and 3 bases for J; bases not matched to a gene: 4. The CDR3 region has the DNA TGCAGTGCTCCCGGGACTAGCGACTACGAGCAGTACTTC. It codes for CSAPGTSDYEQYF.

This clonotype was picked up a small number of times. The rearrangement links TRBV25-1 to TRBJ2-2; D not resolved. Germline CDR1 reads MGHDK; CDR2 reads SYGVNS. V lost 7 bases and J lost 4, with 13 bases in between. The CDR3 extends over 14 amino acids. The CDR3 spells CASIPSGATGELFF. The CDR3 DNA reads TGTGCCAGCATCCCCTCAGGTGCCACCGGGGAGCTGTTTTTT.

The J gene is TRBJ1-6, the V gene TRBV20-1, with no clear D. The CDR3 length is 14 residues. With 6 bases removed from V and 6 bases from J, the gap between germline ends came to 15 bases. Germline-derived CDR1 and CDR2 are DFQATT and SNEGSKA (reference sequence). The CDR3 is CSAAIGRINSPLHF. The CDR3 coding sequence is TGCAGTGCCGCTATTGGGCGGATTAATTCACCCCTCCACTTT.

The CDR3 is CASSLADSGGSETQYF. The CDR3 DNA reads as TGTGCCAGCAGCTTAGCTGATTCCGGGGGATCTGAGACCCAGTACTTC. The V and J genes are TRBV5-6 and TRBJ2-5; TRBD2 is a possible D gene (6 bases). Trimming took off 2 bases at V and 5 bases at J, with 19 bases between the two ends. The CDR3 consists of 16 residues. Germline V gene sequence: CDR1 SGHDT, CDR2 YYEEEE.

This clonotype was seen a few times. This chain joins TRBV5-4 and TRBJ1-6; 9 bases match TRBD1. This CDR3 is built from 14 residues. The J segment lost 9 bases and the V segment lost 3 bases, leaving 4 bases of the junction unmatched. Germline V gene sequence: CDR1 SGHNT, CDR2 YYREEE (reference sequence). The CDR3 loop is CASSSTGGSSPLHF. In DNA, the CDR3 is TGTGCCAGCAGCTCAACAGGGGGCTCTTCACCCCTCCACTTT.

This clonotype was detected many times. CDR3 sequence reads: CSGGTAGAGELFF. In nucleotides, the CDR3 is TGCAGCGGCGGGACAGCGGGGGCCGGGGAGCTGTTTTTT. The V call is TRBV29-1, the J call TRBJ2-2, with D possibly TRBD2 on 8 matching bases. The germline gives CDR1 SQVTM, CDR2 ANQGSEA. The CDR3 extends over 13 amino acids. V lost 7 bases, J lost 6 bases, and 15 bases lay in between.

There are many counts of this clonotype. The V call is TRBV18, the J call TRBJ2-7; perhaps D is TRBD1 or TRBD2 (5 bases each). The CDR3 has 12 residues. V was shortened by 3 bases and J by 6 bases, with 9 bases between the two germline ends. From germline, CDR1 is KGHSH and CDR2 LQKENI. The DNA for the CDR3 is TGTGCCAGCTCACCGTCAGGGAGCGAGCAGTACTTC. Amino acid sequence: CASSPSGSEQYF.

The V and J genes are TRBV5-1 and TRBJ1-2; the match to TRBD1 covers 7 bases. From germline, CDR1 is SGHRS and CDR2 YFSETQ. CDR3 length: 15 residues. V lost 4 bases to trimming and J lost 3 bases; unmatched junction nucleotides: 9. The CDR3 DNA reads as TGCGCCAGCAGCATCCGACAGGGAGTGGACTATGGCTACACCTTC. It translates to CASSIRQGVDYGYTF.

This clonotype has more than one count but fewer than ten. The chain uses TRBV6-6 and TRBJ1-3, with D possibly being TRBD1 (5 bases). The CDR3 consists of 14 residues. Per the germline V gene, CDR1 is MNHNY and CDR2 is SVGAGI (reference sequence). Between the trimmed V and J ends, which lost 7 bases and 0 bases, there was a span of 10 bases. CDR3 bases: TGTGCCAGCACTGGGGGAAACTCTGGAAACACCATATATTTT. It is translated as CASTGGNSGNTIYF.

This clonotype was observed at least ten times. The V call is TRBV6-6, the J call TRBJ1-2, with D perhaps TRBD1 (5 bases). Germline values: CDR1 MNHNY, CDR2 SVGAGI (reference sequence). This CDR3 is built from 14 residues. V was shortened by 6 bases and J by 6 bases, with 17 bases between the two germline ends. The CDR3 DNA reads TGTGCCAGCAGCCCGGGGCCCCACGTTCATGGCTACACCTTC. This codes for CASSPGPHVHGYTF.

This clonotype occurred a few times. The chain joins TRBV11-2 to TRBJ2-5, with 10 bases that match TRBD1. CDR3 length: 18 residues. V shed 5 bases and J 5 bases; nucleotides not matched to a gene: 17. The germline CDR1 and CDR2 sequences are SGHAT and FQNNGV. The CDR3 coding sequence is TGTGCCAGCAGCCCTCCGGGTGACAGGGGGCGACTTGGGGAGACCCAGTACTTC. Its translation: CASSPPGDRGRLGETQYF.

This clonotype occurred many times. The genes are TRBV11-2 and TRBJ2-1, with D hard to call. The ends were cut back, 5 bases at V and 0 bases at J, with 20 bases in the middle. Germline V gene lookup returns CDR1 SGHAT and CDR2 FQNNGV. The CDR3 consists of 18 residues. The chain's CDR3 is CASSRGTLWSSSYNEQFF. In nucleotides, the CDR3 is TGTGCCAGCAGCCGAGGAACCCTGTGGTCCAGCTCCTACAATGAGCAGTTCTTC.

This clonotype was seen ten or more times. The chain carries TRBV29-1 and TRBJ2-3, with D perhaps TRBD2 (5 bases). CDR1 and CDR2 from the germline V gene are SQVTM and ANQGSEA. V dropped 2 bases and J dropped 3 bases, with 9 bases sitting between them. This CDR3 comprises 13 residues. The DNA of the CDR3 is TGCAGCGTTGAAAGAGGGCTAACAGATACGCAGTATTTT. This sequence encodes CSVERGLTDTQYF.

This clonotype has a single count. The V and J genes are TRBV2 and TRBJ1-4; weak D call: TRBD1 (6 bases). Germline V CDR1 and CDR2: SNHLY, FYNNEI. V dropped 6 bases and J dropped 8 bases, with 19 bases sitting between them. The CDR3 runs to 15 residues. The CDR3 DNA sequence: TGTGCCAGCAGCGTACAGGGTCTAGAAGGAGAAAAACTGTTTTTT. Translating it yields CASSVQGLEGEKLFF.

This clonotype was seen more than once but under ten times. The chain links TRBV6-2 or TRBV6-3 to TRBJ2-2; D is perhaps TRBD2 (6 bases). Trimming took 6 bases from V and 0 from J, leaving 14 bases between them. The CDR3 covers 16 residues. CDR1 and CDR2 from the germline V gene are MNHEY and SVGEGT. CDR3 nucleotides: TGTGCCAGCAGACTCTTGGGACTTACGAACACCGGGGAGCTGTTTTTT. Its protein is CASRLLGLTNTGELFF.

This clonotype was seen more than once but under ten times. One end of the junction is discordant with germline, which a read error may explain. The chain employs TRBV7-7 and TRBJ2-2; D is perhaps TRBD1 (5 bases). The CDR3 has 13 residues. CDR1 and CDR2 (germline): SSHAT, FNYEAQ (reference sequence). The CDR3 here is CASSPRQGGELFF. Here the CDR3 DNA reads TGTGCTAGCAGCCCCCGGCAGGGCGGGGAGCTGTTTTTT.

This clonotype has at least ten counts. This chain joins TRBV6-2 or TRBV6-3 and TRBJ2-1; 12 bases agree with TRBD2. J gave up 8 bases and V 6 bases, and 5 bases lay outside the gene matches. The CDR3 has 14 residues. Looked up from germline, CDR1 is MNHEY and CDR2 is SVGEGT. In DNA form, the CDR3 reads TGTGCCAGCAGAACACTAGCGGGAGGATATGAGCAGTTCTTC. Its protein product is CASRTLAGGYEQFF.